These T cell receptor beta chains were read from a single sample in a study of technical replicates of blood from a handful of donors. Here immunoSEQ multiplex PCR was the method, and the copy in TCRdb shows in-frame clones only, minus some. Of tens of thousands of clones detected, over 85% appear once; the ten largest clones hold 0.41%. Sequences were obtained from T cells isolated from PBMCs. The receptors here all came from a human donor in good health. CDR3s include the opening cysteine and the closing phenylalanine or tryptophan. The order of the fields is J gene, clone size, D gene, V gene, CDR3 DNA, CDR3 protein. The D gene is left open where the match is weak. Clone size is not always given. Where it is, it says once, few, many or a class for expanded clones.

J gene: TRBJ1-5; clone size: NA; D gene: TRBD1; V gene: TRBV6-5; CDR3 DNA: TGTGCCAGCAGTTACGCGACAGGGATTCAGCCCCAGCATTTT; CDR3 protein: CASSYATGIQPQHF
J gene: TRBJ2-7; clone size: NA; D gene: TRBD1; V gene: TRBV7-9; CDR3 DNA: TGTGCCAGCAGCTCTCCGGGACAGGGATACGAGCAGTACTTC; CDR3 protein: CASSSPGQGYEQYF
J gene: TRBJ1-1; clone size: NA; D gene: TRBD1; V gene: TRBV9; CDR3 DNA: TGTGCCAGCAGCGTAGAAGGAGAGACAGGGTTGGCCGTCACTGAAGCTTTCTTT; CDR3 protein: CASSVEGETGLAVTEAFF
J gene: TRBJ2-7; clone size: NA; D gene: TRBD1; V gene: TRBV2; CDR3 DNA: TGTGCCAGCAGCGGGTATGCCTTTGGAAGGGGGCAAGCTCTCTACGAGCAGTACTTC; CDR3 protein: CASSGYAFGRGQALYEQYF
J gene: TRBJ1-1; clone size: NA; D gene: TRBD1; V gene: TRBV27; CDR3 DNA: TGTGCCAGCAGTTATACAGGGGGCTTGGTTACTGAAGCTTTCTTT; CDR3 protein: CASSYTGGLVTEAFF
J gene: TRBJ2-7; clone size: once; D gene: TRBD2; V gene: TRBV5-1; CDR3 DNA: TGCGCCAGCAGCTTAGCGGGGGGGTACAACGAGCAGTACTTC; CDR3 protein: CASSLAGGYNEQYF
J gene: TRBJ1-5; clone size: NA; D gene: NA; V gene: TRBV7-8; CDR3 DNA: TGTGCCAGCAGCTTAGCGCGTACAGATTATAGCAATCAGCCCCAGCATTTT; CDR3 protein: CASSLARTDYSNQPQHF
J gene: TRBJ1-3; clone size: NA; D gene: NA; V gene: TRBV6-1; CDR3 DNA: TGTGCCAGCAGTGAACTGAGAACAGCTGGAAACACCATATATTTT; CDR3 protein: CASSELRTAGNTIYF
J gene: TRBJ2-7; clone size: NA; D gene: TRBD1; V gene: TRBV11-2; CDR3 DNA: TGTGCCAGCAGCTTCTCTGCCGGGACAGGGGGCCGCGAGCAGTACTTC; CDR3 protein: CASSFSAGTGGREQYF
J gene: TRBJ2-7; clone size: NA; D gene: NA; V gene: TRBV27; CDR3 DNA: TGTGCCAGCAGTTTACACAGTCTCTACGAGCAGTACTTC; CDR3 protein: CASSLHSLYEQYF
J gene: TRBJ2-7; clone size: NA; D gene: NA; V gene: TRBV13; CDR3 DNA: TGTGCCAGCAGCTCTGAGAATCGGGAGCAGTACTTC; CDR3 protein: CASSSENREQYF
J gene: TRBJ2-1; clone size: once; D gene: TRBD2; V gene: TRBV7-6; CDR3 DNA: TGTGCCAGCACCGGGACTAGCGGGAGGGCCTGGTCCCGCGGCAATGAGCAGTTCTTC; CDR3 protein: CASTGTSGRAWSRGNEQFF
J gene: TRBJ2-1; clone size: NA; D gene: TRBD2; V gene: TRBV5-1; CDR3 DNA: TGCGCCAGCAGCTTGGTATACGCGGGAGGTACTTACAATGAGCAGTTCTTC; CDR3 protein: CASSLVYAGGTYNEQFF
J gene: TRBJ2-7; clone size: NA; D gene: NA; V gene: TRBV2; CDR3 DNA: TGTGCCAGCAAACAGGGTGCCTACGAGCAGTACTTC; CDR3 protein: CASKQGAYEQYF
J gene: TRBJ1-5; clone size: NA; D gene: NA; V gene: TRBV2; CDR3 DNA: TGTGCCAGCAGTTCAGAGGTCTCATTGGTGTCTCAGCCCCAGCATTTT; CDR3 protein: CASSSEVSLVSQPQHF
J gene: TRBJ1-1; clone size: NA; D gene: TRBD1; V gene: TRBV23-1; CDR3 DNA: TGCGCCATCCTACCGTGGCCAGGGGGCTGGACTGAAGCTTTCTTT; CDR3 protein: CAILPWPGGWTEAFF
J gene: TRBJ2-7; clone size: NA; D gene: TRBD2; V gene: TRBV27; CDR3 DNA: TGTGCCAGCAGTTTTGGAGCGGGAGGGCCCTCCTACGAGCAGTACTTC; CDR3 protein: CASSFGAGGPSYEQYF
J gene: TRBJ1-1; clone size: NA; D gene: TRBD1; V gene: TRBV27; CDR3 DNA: TGTGCCAGCAGTTTAAAGGGGGCCGGGGTGAACACTGAAGCTTTCTTT; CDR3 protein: CASSLKGAGVNTEAFF
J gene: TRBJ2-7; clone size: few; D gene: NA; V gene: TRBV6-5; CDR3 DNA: TGTGCCAGCATAGCGGCGCGCTCCTACGAGCAGTACTTC; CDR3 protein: CASIAARSYEQYF
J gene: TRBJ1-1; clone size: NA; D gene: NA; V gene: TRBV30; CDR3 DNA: TGTGCCTGGATGCTGGGGAGGACTGAAGCTTTCTTT; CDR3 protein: CAWMLGRTEAFF
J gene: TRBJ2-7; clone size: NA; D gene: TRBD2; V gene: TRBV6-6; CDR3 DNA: TGTGCCAGCAGGGCGGGAGGAGACGAGCAGTACTTC; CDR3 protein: CASRAGGDEQYF
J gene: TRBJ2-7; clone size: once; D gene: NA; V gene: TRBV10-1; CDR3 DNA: TGCGCCAGCAGTGCTAACCGTGACGAGCAGTACTTC; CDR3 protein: CASSANRDEQYF
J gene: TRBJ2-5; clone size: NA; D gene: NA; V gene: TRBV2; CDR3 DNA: TGTGCCAGCAGTCCGGAGACCCAGTACTTC; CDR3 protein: CASSPETQYF
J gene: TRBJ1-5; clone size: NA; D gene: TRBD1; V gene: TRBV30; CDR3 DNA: TGTGCCTGGGGCTTCACAGGGGGCGGTCAGCCCCAGCATTTT; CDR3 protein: CAWGFTGGGQPQHF
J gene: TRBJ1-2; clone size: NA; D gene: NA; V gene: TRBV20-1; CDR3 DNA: TGCAGTGCTGAAGGGGGGGCCGGCTACACCTTC; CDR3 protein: CSAEGGAGYTF
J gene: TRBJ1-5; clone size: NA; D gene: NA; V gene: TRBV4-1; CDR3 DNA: TGCGCCAGCAGCCAAGATGACATGTCCGGGAAAATTGGGCAGCCCCAGCATTTT; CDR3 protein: CASSQDDMSGKIGQPQHF
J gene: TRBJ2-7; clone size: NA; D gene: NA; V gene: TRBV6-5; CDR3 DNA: TGTGCCAGCAGTTACGGTAGCATGTCCGAGCAGTACTTC; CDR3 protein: CASSYGSMSEQYF
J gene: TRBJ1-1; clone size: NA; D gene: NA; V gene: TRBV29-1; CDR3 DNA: TGCAGCGTTGAAGGGGACGCACAGGGTTACACTGAAGCTTTCTTT; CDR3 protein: CSVEGDAQGYTEAFF
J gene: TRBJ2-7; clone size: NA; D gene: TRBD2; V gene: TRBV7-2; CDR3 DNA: TGTGCCAGCAGATACTCGACTAGCCTCCCCTCCTACGAGCAGTACTTC; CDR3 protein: CASRYSTSLPSYEQYF
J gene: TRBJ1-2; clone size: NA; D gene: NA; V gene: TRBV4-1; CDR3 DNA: TGCGCCAGCAGCCAAGTTAACAGGGATTCGAGTGGCTACACCTTC; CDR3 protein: CASSQVNRDSSGYTF
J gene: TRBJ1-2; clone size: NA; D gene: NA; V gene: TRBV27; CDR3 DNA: TGTGCCAGCAGTTTGGACTCTAACTATGGCTACACCTTC; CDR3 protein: CASSLDSNYGYTF
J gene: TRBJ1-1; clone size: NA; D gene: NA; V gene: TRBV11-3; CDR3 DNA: TGTGCCAGCAGCCAGCGCCCGACAGGCACTGAAGCTTTCTTT; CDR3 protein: CASSQRPTGTEAFF
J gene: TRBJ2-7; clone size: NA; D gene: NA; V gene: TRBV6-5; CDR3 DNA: TGTGCCAGCAGTTACTCAAGCCCGGGAGAAACCTACGAGCAGTACTTC; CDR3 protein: CASSYSSPGETYEQYF
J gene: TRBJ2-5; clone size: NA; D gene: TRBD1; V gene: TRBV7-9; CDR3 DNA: TGTGCCAGCAGCTTAAGCGCCGACAGGGGGAAAAAGACCCAGTACTTC; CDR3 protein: CASSLSADRGKKTQYF
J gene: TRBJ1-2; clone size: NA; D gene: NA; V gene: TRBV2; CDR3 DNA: TGTGCCAGCAGTGGGACAGCCTATGGCTACACCTTC; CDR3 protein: CASSGTAYGYTF
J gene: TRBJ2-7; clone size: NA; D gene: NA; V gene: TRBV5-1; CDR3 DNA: TGCGCCAGCAGCTCCAGCGCGGCCTACGAGCAGTACTTC; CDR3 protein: CASSSSAAYEQYF
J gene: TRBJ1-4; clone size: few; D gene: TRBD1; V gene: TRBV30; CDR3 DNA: TGTGCCTGGAGTGTAGTCCTGGGACAGGGGGCTGAAAAACTGTTTTTT; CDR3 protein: CAWSVVLGQGAEKLFF
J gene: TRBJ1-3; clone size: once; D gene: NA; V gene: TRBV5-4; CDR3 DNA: TGTGCCAGCAGCTTGGGGGGCACTGGAAACACCATATATTTT; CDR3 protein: CASSLGGTGNTIYF
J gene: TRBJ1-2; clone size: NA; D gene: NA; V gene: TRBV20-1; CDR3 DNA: TGCAGAGCAGGATTTGGCTACACCTTC; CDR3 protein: CRAGFGYTF